The 29 T cell receptor beta chains given below trace back to one sample, sequenced in a study of cytomegalovirus exposure and HLA in healthy donors. This table comes from immunoSEQ multiplex PCR, and its TCRdb copy is limited to in-frame clones, with some not included. The data hold 200,000 to 250,000 clones, with 65% to 85% observed a single time. The source material was PBMCs. The receptor source for this set is a woman under 40 in good health and CMV-seropositive.

J is TRBJ2-2 and V is TRBV27; weak D call: TRBD2 (6 bases). The CDR3 loop spans 14 amino acids. CDR1 MNHEY and CDR2 SMNVEV come from the germline V gene (reference sequence). V lost 7 bases and J 5 bases, leaving 14 bases between the germline ends. CDR3 protein: CASMVGGWTGELFF. DNA of the CDR3: TGTGCCAGCATGGTCGGGGGTTGGACCGGGGAGCTGTTTTTT.

The J gene is TRBJ2-1, the V gene TRBV7-3; TRBD2 matches 10 bases. The CDR3 has 18 amino acids. V dropped 5 bases and J dropped 0; count of bases not matched to a gene: 10. Per the germline V gene, CDR1 is SGHTA and CDR2 is FQGTGA. The CDR3 DNA sequence: TGTGCCAGCAGCCCAAGCGGGAGGGAACGCTACTCCTACAATGAGCAGTTCTTC. It codes for CASSPSGRERYSYNEQFF.

The chain combines TRBV19 with TRBJ1-5, with TRBD1 identical over 8 bases. The CDR3 length is 16 residues. Germline trimming cut 7 bases from V and 9 bases from J; bases unmatched to any gene: 17. CDR1 is LNHDA, CDR2 SQIVND, per germline (reference sequence). DNA for the CDR3: TGTGCCAGTATCCCAGGGGGCGCAACCCACCTGGGGCCCCAGCATTTT. Translation: CASIPGGATHLGPQHF.

The chain uses TRBV5-6 and TRBJ1-2, with no clear D. Germline V gene lookup returns CDR1 SGHDT and CDR2 YYEEEE. The CDR3 has 16 amino acids. V dropped 0 bases and J dropped 0 bases, with 12 bases sitting between them. The CDR3 region is CASSLGASRANYGYTF. The CDR3 coding sequence is TGTGCCAGCAGCTTGGGGGCCAGTAGAGCTAACTATGGCTACACCTTC. Combining the CDR3 with reference TRBV5-6 and TRBJ1-2 gives the whole variable domain DAGVTQSPTHLIKTRGQQVTLRCSPKSGHDTVSWYQQALGQGPQFIFQYYEEEERQRGNFPDRFSGHQFPNYSSELNVNALLLGDSALYLCASSLGASRANYGYTFGSGTRLTVV.

This sequence joins TRBV9 and TRBJ1-5; 9 nucleotides match TRBD1. V dropped 4 bases and J dropped 4; count of bases not matched to a gene: 6. CDR1 and CDR2 (germline): SGDLS, YYNGEE. The CDR3 consists of 15 residues. CDR3 amino acids: CASSPGQGDNQPQHF. The CDR3 region has the DNA TGTGCCAGCAGCCCGGGACAGGGAGATAATCAGCCCCAGCATTTT.

This clone came up many times. This rearrangement joins TRBV4-1 to TRBJ1-1; D is unclear. Deletions cut 1 base from V and 1 base from J, with 10 bases between. Germline V gives CDR1 MGHRA, CDR2 YSYEKL. The CDR3 consists of 15 residues. The CDR3 DNA reads as TGCGCCAGCAGCCAAGGTCGTTTCGAGAACACTGAAGCTTTCTTT. It translates to CASSQGRFENTEAFF.

The chain couples TRBV2 to TRBJ2-3; 12 positions match TRBD2. The CDR3 length is 15 residues. Germline V gene sequence: CDR1 SNHLY, CDR2 FYNNEI. J gave up 2 bases and V 5 bases, and 2 bases lay outside the gene matches. The CDR3 DNA is TGTGCCAGCAGTCGACTAGCGGGAGACACAGATACGCAGTATTTT. It codes for CASSRLAGDTDTQYF.

The chain uses TRBV29-1 and TRBJ2-3, with a weak D call TRBD1 (6 bases). Trimming stripped 7 bases from V and 2 bases from J, with 13 bases between. The V gene's germline CDR1 is SQVTM and CDR2 ANQGSEA. The length of the CDR3 is 13 residues. The CDR3 region is CSADRSLTDTQYF. The CDR3 DNA reads as TGCAGCGCCGACAGGTCCCTCACAGATACGCAGTATTTT.

CDR3 bases: TGTGCCAGCAGTACAGGGGTGAGGGAAAAACTGTTTTTT. Protein: CASSTGVREKLFF. The J gene is TRBJ1-4, the V gene TRBV6-5; 7 positions match TRBD1. This CDR3 has 13 residues. Germline V gene data show CDR1 as MNHEY and CDR2 as SVGAGI. V shed 5 bases and J 8 bases; nucleotides not matched to a gene: 5.

The chain carries TRBV19 and TRBJ1-5; D is ambiguous. The CDR3 has 12 residues. V was shortened by 1 base and J by 4 bases, with 2 bases between the two germline ends. The germline CDR1 and CDR2 sequences are LNHDA and SQIVND (reference sequence). Here the CDR3 reads CASSIGNQPQHF. CDR3 DNA sequence: TGTGCCAGTAGTATAGGTAATCAGCCCCAGCATTTT.

The chain employs TRBV30 and TRBJ2-7, with a tentative D call TRBD2 (6 bases). The CDR3 totals 14 residues. Germline assignment: CDR1 GTSNPN and CDR2 SVGIG (reference sequence). Trimming left V 8 bases short and J 0 bases short, with 17 bases between. Written as DNA, the CDR3 is TGTGCCGCCCCCGGGACTGGCTCCTCCTACGAGCAGTACTTC. Its translation is CAAPGTGSSYEQYF.

The J gene is TRBJ2-3, the V gene TRBV5-1; TRBD2 matches 9 bases. CDR1 is SGHRS and CDR2 is YFSETQ in the germline V gene. The CDR3 is 16 residues long. V shed 3 bases, J shed 6 bases, and the junction held 11 bases outside the gene matches. CDR3 amino acids: CASSWGAGGPSDTQYF. CDR3 coding DNA: TGCGCCAGCAGCTGGGGGGCGGGAGGGCCCTCGGATACGCAGTATTTT.

The chain is built from TRBV10-3 and TRBJ1-2; TRBD1 is a possible D gene (5 bases). CDR1 and CDR2 from the germline V gene are ENHRY and SYGVKD. The CDR3 has 13 amino acids. Trimming left V 8 bases short and J 3 bases short, with 13 bases between. The CDR3 loop is CAIGTLTDYGYTF. CDR3 sequence (DNA): TGTGCCATCGGAACCCTGACAGACTATGGCTACACCTTC.

This chain uses TRBV11-2 with TRBJ2-3; D is undetermined. Trimming took 0 bases from V and 6 from J, leaving 4 bases between them. The CDR3 is made up of 12 amino acids. Germline V gene data show CDR1 as SGHAT and CDR2 as FQNNGV. The CDR3 loop is CASSLDRDTQYF. Written as DNA, the CDR3 is TGTGCCAGCAGCTTAGACAGGGATACGCAGTATTTT.

Details on this clone: Other DNA variants within this sample encode the same CDR3. The chain links TRBV27 to TRBJ2-7, with D unresolved. This CDR3 comprises 13 residues. Trimming removed 3 bases from V and 3 bases from J, with 9 bases in between. Germline CDR1 is MNHEY and CDR2 is SMNVEV (reference sequence). The CDR3 nucleotides read TGTGCCAGCAGTTTGGGTCGGAGCTACGAGCAGTACTTC. Amino acids: CASSLGRSYEQYF.

The rearrangement uses TRBV7-6 and TRBJ2-7, with 8 bases identical to TRBD1. Per germline, CDR1 SGHVS and CDR2 FNYEAQ. With V trimmed by 7 bases and J by 2 bases, 4 bases remained unmatched. The CDR3 is 13 amino acids. The CDR3, as DNA: TGTGCCAGCACACAGGGGGAAGCCTACGAGCAGTACTTC. Protein sequence: CASTQGEAYEQYF.

In DNA form, the CDR3 reads TGTGCCAGCAGGCCCCGAGAAGGAGGCGAGACCCAGTACTTC. It translates to CASRPREGGETQYF. This chain joins TRBV2 and TRBJ2-5; weak D call: TRBD2 (5 bases). V was cut by 6 bases and J by 5 bases, with 16 bases left in between. Germline values: CDR1 SNHLY, CDR2 FYNNEI. The length of the CDR3 is 14 residues.

This clone was detected only a few times. The rearrangement uses TRBV27 and TRBJ2-3; either TRBD1 or TRBD2 may supply D (5 bases each). This CDR3 region has 11 residues. The germline V gene encodes CDR1 MNHEY and CDR2 SMNVEV (reference sequence). V was trimmed by 6 bases and J by 8 bases, leaving 9 bases between them. The CDR3 region is CASRRGGTQYF. In nucleotides, the CDR3 is TGTGCCAGCAGGAGGGGCGGTACGCAGTATTTT.

V and J are TRBV6-5 and TRBJ1-1; D unclear. The V gene's germline CDR1 is MNHEY and CDR2 SVGAGI. Trimming took off 7 bases at V and 0 bases at J, with 15 bases between the two ends. The CDR3 runs to 15 residues. CDR3 residues: CASTPTITLNTEAFF. The CDR3 DNA is TGTGCCAGCACCCCTACGATCACGCTGAACACTGAAGCTTTCTTT.

The chain is built from TRBV28 and TRBJ1-1, with no clear D. CDR1 MDHEN and CDR2 SYDVKM come from the germline V gene. The CDR3 totals 11 residues. V was shortened by 4 bases and J by 8 bases, with 8 bases between the two germline ends. CDR3 region: CASSSYFEAFF. As DNA, the CDR3 is TGTGCCAGCAGTTCCTACTTCGAAGCTTTCTTT.

The genes are TRBV28 and TRBJ2-7; 7 positions agree with TRBD1. Germline V gene lookup returns CDR1 MDHEN and CDR2 SYDVKM. V was pared by 5 bases and J by 3 bases, with 7 bases of the junction left unmatched. The CDR3 loop spans 14 amino acids. CDR3 sequence (DNA): TGTGCCAGCAGTCAACGACAGGGCTACTACGAGCAGTACTTC. This sequence encodes CASSQRQGYYEQYF.

With regard to this clone: A much bigger clone sits one base away, suggesting this may be a read error. J is TRBJ1-1 and V is TRBV6-1, with D hard to call. Trimming took 1 base from V and 1 from J, leaving 4 bases between them. Germline V CDR1 and CDR2: MNHNS, SASEGT. The CDR3 is made up of 13 amino acids. CDR3 DNA: TGTGCCAGCAGTGAAGGGTGGAACACTGAAGCTTTCTTT. Its protein is CASSEGWNTEAFF.

This clone came up once. The V and J genes are TRBV27 and TRBJ1-2; 7 bases align to TRBD1. The CDR3 spans 15 residues. Trimming at V came to 6 bases and at J to 0 bases, leaving 7 bases not matched to a gene. The germline V gene has CDR1 MNHEY and CDR2 SMNVEV (reference sequence). The CDR3 loop is CASRKDRRTNYGYTF. The CDR3, as DNA: TGTGCCAGCAGAAAGGACAGGAGAACTAACTATGGCTACACCTTC.

The chain carries TRBV19 and TRBJ1-2, with 11 positions matching TRBD1. Germline V gene lookup returns CDR1 LNHDA and CDR2 SQIVND (reference sequence). V shed 6 bases and J 4 bases; nucleotides not matched to a gene: 4. The CDR3 totals 14 residues. The CDR3 sequence: CASSGQGATYGYTF. CDR3 bases: TGTGCCAGTAGCGGACAGGGGGCTACCTATGGCTACACCTTC.

The chain uses TRBV18 and TRBJ1-5; no reliable D call. The CDR3 length is 13 residues. Trimming took off 3 bases at V and 6 bases at J, with 9 bases between the two ends. Looked up from germline, CDR1 is KGHSH and CDR2 is LQKENI. The CDR3 is CASSPEGSQPQHF. The CDR3 DNA is TGTGCCAGCTCACCCGAGGGAAGTCAGCCCCAGCATTTT. Based on the CDR3 plus reference TRBV18 and TRBJ1-5, the full variable domain is NAGVMQNPRHLVRRRGQEARLRCSPMKGHSHVYWYRQLPEEGLKFMVYLQKENIIDESGMPKERFSAEFPKEGPSILRIQQVVRGDSAAYFCASSPEGSQPQHFGDGTRLSIL.

The CDR3 region is CASSLGTGGEELFF. The DNA for the CDR3 is TGTGCCAGCAGCTTGGGGACAGGGGGCGAGGAGCTGTTTTTT. This rearrangement joins TRBV5-6 to TRBJ2-2; TRBD1 agrees at 11 bases. The CDR3 is 14 residues long. Germline-derived CDR1 and CDR2 are SGHDT and YYEEEE. The trim removed 0 bases at V and 10 bases at J, leaving 2 bases unmatched.

The chain carries TRBV11-3 and TRBJ2-1; D is perhaps TRBD1 (6 bases). This CDR3 region has 13 residues. Trimming removed 0 bases from V and 10 bases from J, with 10 bases in between. From germline, CDR1 is SGHNT and CDR2 YENEEA. The chain's CDR3 is CASSLEYRAEQFF. The CDR3 nucleotides read TGTGCCAGCAGCTTAGAGTACAGGGCAGAGCAGTTCTTC.

The chain joins TRBV7-9 to TRBJ1-2; 7 bases fit TRBD1. This CDR3 region has 14 residues. V shed 6 bases, J shed 2 bases, and the junction held 6 bases outside the gene matches. Germline V gene data show CDR1 as SEHNR and CDR2 as FQNEAQ (reference sequence). The CDR3 bases are TGTGCCAGCAGATCGACAGGGAAGAACTATGGCTACACCTTC. Its protein product is CASRSTGKNYGYTF.

The rearrangement links TRBV27 to TRBJ2-1; D remains ambiguous. V shed 6 bases and J shed 0 bases, with 12 bases lying between them. CDR1 and CDR2 (germline): MNHEY, SMNVEV (reference sequence). The CDR3 length is 15 residues. Written as DNA, the CDR3 is TGTGCCAGCAGCGCGACTTCTAGCTCCTACAATGAGCAGTTCTTC. It is translated as CASSATSSSYNEQFF.